Described below is a single TCR beta chain sequence and its context. Its specificity is unknown. The data belong to a study of OX40 agonist ivuxolimab in advanced cancers. Study conclusions and caveats: Both blood CD4+ and CD8+ T cells showed clonal growth by week 6 at 0.1 to 3.0 mg/kg.

Germline values: CDR1 SGHTA, CDR2 FQGNSA. The CDR3 is 12 residues long. V trimming: 3 bases; J trimming: 11 bases; junction bases outside the gene matches: 3. Only in-frame clones appear in the TCRdb table, and some are missing; sequencing was by immunoSEQ multiplex PCR. The sample contains 70,000 to 85,000 clones, around 86% of which appear only once. Sequencing was performed on CD4+ or CD8+ T cells sorted from blood, taken in a trial of the OX40 agonist ivuxolimab. The sequence came from an adult with an advanced solid tumor such as melanoma, head and neck, liver or kidney cancer. V is TRBV7-2 and J is TRBJ2-1, with 8 bases lining up with TRBD1. CDR3 loop: CASSFRQGKQFF. The DNA of the CDR3 is TGTGCCAGCAGCTTTCGACAGGGGAAGCAGTTCTTC.